The subject of this entry is one TCR beta chain. Antigen: not known. The data stem from a study of T cell responses to AZD1222 COVID-19 vaccine. Looking at the study overall: The analysis combined second doses at about 4 or about 12 weeks.

Trimming removed 2 bases at V and 2 bases at J, with 12 bases between. The germline gives CDR1 KGHSH, CDR2 LQKENI. The CDR3 is 15 amino acids. Study outcomes and limitations: Repertoires were collected only later (after the peak T cell response had occurred).

Sequencing used immunoSEQ multiplex PCR; TCRdb keeps in-frame clones, though not all of them. The profile covers roughly 70,000 clones, with 65% to 90% appearing a single time and around 5.4% taken by the ten largest. The sequence came from an adult in good health. The sequencing used peripheral blood, collected on day 0 of AZD1222 vaccination. The chain employs TRBV18 and TRBJ2-5, with D perhaps matching TRBD1 or TRBD2 (6 bases each). The CDR3 region has the DNA TGTGCCAGCTCACCAAACCGAGGGGGGCAAGAGACCCAGTACTTC. Translation: CASSPNRGGQETQYF. The full variable domain, completed using reference TRBV18 and TRBJ2-5, is NAGVMQNPRHLVRRRGQEARLRCSPMKGHSHVYWYRQLPEEGLKFMVYLQKENIIDESGMPKERFSAEFPKEGPSILRIQQVVRGDSAAYFCASSPNRGGQETQYFGPGTRLLVL.